This entry is about one T cell receptor beta chain. These data are taken from a study of cytotoxic CD8 clonotypes in ibrutinib-treated CLL. Assay used: immunoSEQ multiplex PCR; TCRdb lists only in-frame clones, some missing. The sample contains 130,000 to 150,000 clones, 85% to 95% of which appear only once. Germline loops: CDR1 MNHEY, CDR2 SMNVEV (reference sequence). The CDR3 has 16 amino acids. V lost 5 bases and J lost 0; bases outside the gene matches: 7. This TCR was recovered from a human donor with chronic lymphocytic leukemia. The genes are TRBV27 and TRBJ1-3; 7 nucleotides line up with TRBD1. Here the sequenced sample was PBMCs, taken after 12 months of ibrutinib treatment. For the CDR3, the DNA is TGTGCCAGCAGTGACAGTCCAGGGGGCTCTGGAAACACCATATATTTT. It is translated as CASSDSPGGSGNTIYF.